The 8 T cell receptor beta chains below all came from one sample that was sequenced in a study of CD8+ T cells in alopecia areata. After isolation, RNA underwent reverse transcription to generate cDNA as the sequencing template. The data were produced by immunoSEQ multiplex PCR, yet TCRdb's version contains in-frame clones alone and is incomplete. The table lists about 140,000 clones, roughly 62% of them singletons. The sequenced sample was CD4+ T cells sorted from blood, obtained at week 0. These receptors came from a human donor with alopecia areata.

The chain recombines TRBV6-5 with TRBJ2-7, with D hard to call. Germline-derived CDR1 and CDR2 are MNHEY and SVGAGI. The CDR3 loop spans 12 amino acids. Trimming took 6 bases from V and 2 from J, leaving 8 bases between them. The CDR3 nucleotides are TGTGCCAGCAGCCCTCGCCCCTACGAGCAGTACTTC. This translates into CASSPRPYEQYF.

J is TRBJ2-1 and V is TRBV29-1; D uncertain. This CDR3 is 14 amino acids long. Trimming took 5 bases from V and 0 from J, leaving 11 bases between them. In germline, CDR1 is SQVTM, CDR2 ANQGSEA. The CDR3 nucleotides are TGCAGCGTTCCGGGTCAAGGCTCCTACAATGAGCAGTTCTTC. Encoded protein: CSVPGQGSYNEQFF.

The chain links TRBV6-5 to TRBJ2-2; D not certain. The V and J ends lost 0 bases and 5 bases respectively, with 10 bases between them. The CDR3 is 15 residues long. The germline V gene has CDR1 MNHEY and CDR2 SVGAGI. This CDR3 reads CASSYSGSLTGELFF. DNA for the CDR3: TGTGCCAGCAGTTACTCGGGCAGCCTAACCGGGGAGCTGTTTTTT.

In this sample, this clone turned up a few times. This sequence joins TRBV7-9 and TRBJ1-2; D might be TRBD1 (5 bases). The CDR3 is 14 amino acids. CDR1 and CDR2 from the germline V gene are SEHNR and FQNEAQ (reference sequence). Trimming cost V 5 bases and J 6 bases, with 16 bases left between them. The DNA of the CDR3 is TGTGCCAGCAGCCCAGGCAGGGTTAGTAATGGCTACACCTTC. This sequence encodes CASSPGRVSNGYTF.

CDR3 protein: CASSLPGNTEAFF. As DNA, the CDR3 is TGTGCCAGCAGCTTACCTGGGAACACTGAAGCTTTCTTT. The chain recombines TRBV7-8 with TRBJ1-1, with D uncertain. Germline V gives CDR1 SGHVS, CDR2 FQNEAQ. There are 13 residues in the CDR3. The V end was cut by 2 bases, the J end by 1 base, with 5 bases between.

The genes are TRBV30 and TRBJ2-1; D may be TRBD1 (7 bases). The V and J ends lost 4 bases and 3 bases respectively, with 13 bases between them. CDR3 length equals 14 residues. Germline V CDR1 and CDR2: GTSNPN, SVGIG (reference sequence). CDR3 region: CAWMQGGLYNEQFF. The CDR3 DNA sequence: TGTGCCTGGATGCAGGGGGGCCTCTACAATGAGCAGTTCTTC.

This clone was recorded a few times. This chain links TRBV6-5 with TRBJ2-3; 8 bases align to TRBD1. With 0 bases clipped from V and 4 bases from J, the junction kept 3 bases outside the gene matches. The germline V gene encodes CDR1 MNHEY and CDR2 SVGAGI. The CDR3 spans 15 residues. CDR3 protein: CASSYSGQGADTQYF. The CDR3 DNA reads as TGTGCCAGCAGTTACTCTGGACAGGGAGCAGATACGCAGTATTTT.

This clone has a count of ten or more. Here the CDR3 DNA reads TGTGCCAGCACTCGACCGCCGCCCCGGGGGGCTTTCTTT. Its translation is CASTRPPPRGAFF. This chain joins TRBV6-4 and TRBJ1-1, with TRBD1 as a possible D gene (5 bases). The CDR3 spans 13 residues. Trimming removed 7 bases from V and 11 bases from J, with 20 bases in between. CDR1 is MRHNA and CDR2 is SNTAGT in the germline V gene.